This T cell receptor (beta chain) was identified in a study of blood T cell repertoires in COVID-19. Generated by immunoSEQ multiplex PCR, the TCRdb table keeps only in-frame clones and is missing some. This table has fewer than 700,000 clones, roughly nine tenths appearing once. The germline gives CDR1 LNHDA, CDR2 SQIVND (reference sequence). Trimming took 3 bases from V and 5 from J; bases not matched to a gene: 12. The CDR3 covers 16 residues. This chain connects TRBV19 to TRBJ1-1; 7 bases are shared with TRBD1. The clonotype originates from a woman aged 50 to 60 with COVID-19, enrolled during active disease. Sequenced material: peripheral blood. The CDR3 protein is CASSIRTRGRRTEAFF. CDR3 coding DNA: TGTGCCAGTAGTATTAGGACGAGGGGGCGACGGACTGAAGCTTTCTTT.